The 6 T cell receptor beta chains listed next were all sequenced from one sample in a study of human T cells and chemical hapten exposure. TCRdb re-called the RACE reads with MiXCR, one entry per CDR3 protein. The table includes some 62,000 distinct CDR3 sequences, approximately 11% detected once. Time point reported: patch test 3, about 24 weeks after DPC sensitization. Treatment given: therapeutic diphenylcyclopropenone sensitization with weekly scalp DPC. The starting material was whole blood, obtained in connection with sensitization to the hapten diphenylcyclopropenone (DPC). These receptors were taken from a woman aged 25 to 45 with alopecia areata. Some clones in this sample may be carry-over from other donors' samples.

There are a few counts of this clonotype. This chain connects TRBV29-1 to TRBJ1-5, with 7 bases aligning to TRBD1. Germline V lookup: CDR1 SQVTM, CDR2 ANQGSEA. This CDR3 comprises 13 residues. V lost 4 bases to trimming and J lost 5 bases; unmatched junction nucleotides: 5. In nucleotides, the CDR3 is TGCAGCGTTGCGGCAGGGGGGGATCAGCCCCAGCATTTT. It translates to CSVAAGGDQPQHF.

DNA of the CDR3: TGCAGTGCTCGGACAGTGGTGAATGAAAAACTGTTTTTT. Its protein product is CSARTVVNEKLFF. The rearrangement uses TRBV20-1 and TRBJ1-4; maybe TRBD1 (6 bases). V was pared by 5 bases and J by 5 bases, with 12 bases between. Germline CDR1 is DFQATT and CDR2 is SNEGSKA (reference sequence). CDR3 length: 13 amino acids.

This clonotype was seen more than once but under ten times. This chain joins TRBV24-1 and TRBJ2-3, with D uncertain. This CDR3 is 13 amino acids long. V dropped 1 base and J dropped 6 bases, with 7 bases sitting between them. Germline V CDR1 and CDR2: KGHDR, SFDVKD. For the CDR3, the DNA is TGTGCCACCAGTGATTTACAGTACGATACGCAGTATTTT. This encodes CATSDLQYDTQYF.

This clonotype has at least ten counts. The chain recombines TRBV7-9 with TRBJ2-1, with 12 nucleotides matching TRBD2. The CDR3 has 17 residues. Germline V gives CDR1 SEHNR, CDR2 FQNEAQ (reference sequence). After removal of 1 base from V and 8 bases from J, the junction contained 9 bases not matched to a gene. CDR3 sequence (DNA): TGTGCCAGCAGCTTAGACGTCGGACTAGCGGGAAACCATGAGCAGTTCTTC. It translates to CASSLDVGLAGNHEQFF. Complete variable domain (other parts from reference TRBV7-9 and TRBJ2-1): DTGVSQNPRHKITKRGQNVTFRCDPISEHNRLYWYRQTLGQGPEFLTYFQNEAQLEKSRLLSDRFSAERPKGSFSTLEIQRTEQGDSAMYLCASSLDVGLAGNHEQFFGPGTRLTVL.

This chain uses TRBV28 with TRBJ1-5; 8 bases match TRBD1. V dropped 7 bases and J dropped 5; count of bases not matched to a gene: 7. Per germline, CDR1 MDHEN and CDR2 SYDVKM. This CDR3 comprises 14 residues. The CDR3 sequence: CASIEAGGDQPQHF. The CDR3 DNA reads TGTGCCAGCATCGAAGCAGGGGGCGATCAGCCCCAGCATTTT.

The table lists this clonotype with a few counts. The rearrangement uses TRBV7-2 and TRBJ2-1; 9 bases align to TRBD2. Germline V CDR1 and CDR2: SGHTA, FQGNSA. The CDR3 covers 15 residues. V trimming: 5 bases; J trimming: 7 bases; junction bases outside the gene matches: 9. CDR3 sequence: CASSLPLAGVNEQFF. The CDR3 DNA reads as TGTGCCAGCAGCCTACCCTTAGCGGGGGTGAATGAGCAGTTCTTC.